One and the same sample provided the 17 T cell receptor beta chains below, sequenced in a study of cytomegalovirus exposure and HLA in healthy donors. Primers: 60 Vbeta forward and 13 Jbeta reverse. Some clones are missing from TCRdb's copy, which holds only in-frame ones; the method was immunoSEQ multiplex PCR. Of 200,000 to 250,000 clones listed, approximately 80% are singletons. Sequencing used PBMCs. The receptor set was obtained from a male donor in good health and CMV-seronegative.

The chain recombines TRBV6-1 with TRBJ1-2; possible D gene TRBD1, 6 bases. This CDR3 is built from 15 residues. In germline, CDR1 is MNHNS, CDR2 SASEGT. Trimming cost V 10 bases and J 4 bases, with 22 bases left between them. The CDR3 region is CATDRGTTGSYGYTF. For the CDR3, the DNA is TGTGCCACAGACAGAGGGACAACGGGTAGCTATGGCTACACCTTC.

This chain uses TRBV12-5 with TRBJ2-1; TRBD2 agrees at 9 bases. Germline CDR1 is LGHNT and CDR2 is FRNRAP. J lost 2 bases, V lost 5 bases, and 4 bases had no gene match. CDR3 size: 15 residues. CDR3 DNA sequence: TGTGCTAGTGGTAATGGACTAGCGACCTACAATGAGCAGTTCTTC. Its translation: CASGNGLATYNEQFF.

V is TRBV6-1 and J is TRBJ2-1; 12 bases map to TRBD2. The CDR3 length is 16 residues. Germline V CDR1 and CDR2: MNHNS, SASEGT. V shed 4 bases, J shed 3 bases, and the junction held 4 bases outside the gene matches. CDR3 protein: CASSGLAGAIYNEQFF. CDR3 in DNA: TGTGCCAGCAGTGGACTAGCGGGAGCAATCTACAATGAGCAGTTCTTC.

This clone was seen more than once but under ten times. V usage is TRBV9 and J usage is TRBJ2-2, with 11 bases that match TRBD2. V was clipped by 0 bases and J by 4 bases; unmatched bases: 2. The CDR3 covers 16 residues. Germline CDR1 SGDLS, CDR2 YYNGEE. The CDR3: CASSVELAGATGELFF. The DNA of the CDR3 is TGTGCCAGCAGCGTAGAACTAGCGGGAGCCACCGGGGAGCTGTTTTTT.

This clone was seen only a few times. This chain connects TRBV14 to TRBJ1-1, with D hard to call. CDR3 length equals 14 residues. V was shortened by 0 bases and J by 0 bases, with 5 bases between the two germline ends. Germline-derived CDR1 and CDR2 are SGHDN and FVKESK. The CDR3 DNA is TGTGCCAGCAGCCAAGAACCAGTGAACACTGAAGCTTTCTTT. It yields the protein CASSQEPVNTEAFF.

This chain joins TRBV11-2 and TRBJ2-3, with D hard to call. From germline, CDR1 is SGHAT and CDR2 FQNNGV. The CDR3 contains 12 residues. V gave up 4 bases and J gave up 2 bases, with 4 bases separating them. The CDR3 loop is CASSSHTDTQYF. CDR3 in DNA: TGTGCCAGCAGCTCCCACACAGATACGCAGTATTTT.

This chain joins TRBV5-5 and TRBJ2-5; D gene ambiguous. The CDR3 runs 16 residues. The germline V gene has CDR1 SGHKS and CDR2 YYEKEE (reference sequence). Trimming stripped 3 bases from V and 4 bases from J, with 19 bases between. The CDR3 nucleotides are TGTGCCAGCAGCTCGGTTCGACACCGTTTTGGAGAGACCCAGTACTTC. Protein product: CASSSVRHRFGETQYF.

The rearrangement joins TRBV19 to TRBJ2-6; D is perhaps TRBD1 (6 bases). CDR1 is LNHDA, CDR2 SQIVND, per germline (reference sequence). The V gene lost 8 bases and the J gene lost 2 bases, with 10 bases spanning the gap. The CDR3 sequence is 14 residues long. The CDR3 spells CASEQGPGANVLTF. The CDR3 region has the DNA TGTGCCAGTGAACAGGGACCTGGGGCCAACGTCCTGACTTTC.

This clone was picked up one time. This chain joins TRBV19 and TRBJ2-3; D is unresolved. From germline, CDR1 is LNHDA and CDR2 SQIVND (reference sequence). V gave up 3 bases and J gave up 4 bases, with 8 bases separating them. The CDR3 is made up of 13 amino acids. The CDR3 sequence: CASSINLADTQYF. For the CDR3, the DNA is TGTGCCAGTAGTATTAACTTGGCAGATACGCAGTATTTT.

The rearrangement links TRBV6-1 to TRBJ2-1; D perhaps matches TRBD1 (5 bases). CDR3 length: 15 amino acids. Trimming removed 2 bases at V and 7 bases at J, with 15 bases between. Germline V gives CDR1 MNHNS, CDR2 SASEGT. The CDR3 sequence is CASSELILGDNEQFF. CDR3 sequence (DNA): TGTGCCAGCAGTGAACTAATTTTAGGGGATAATGAGCAGTTCTTC.

The chain joins TRBV19 to TRBJ2-2; D possibly corresponds to TRBD2 (6 bases). Trimming stripped 11 bases from V and 5 bases from J, with 12 bases between. CDR3 length equals 12 residues. Per germline, CDR1 LNHDA and CDR2 SQIVND (reference sequence). In DNA, the CDR3 is TGTGCCGGCCGGGAGTTAACCGGGGAGCTGTTTTTT. Translating it yields CAGRELTGELFF.

A remark on this clone: One junction end does not reproduce the germline sequence, and a read error may be involved. At the DNA level, this CDR3 is encoded by other sequences in the same sample as well. The chain combines TRBV18 with TRBJ1-1; 12 nucleotides line up with TRBD1. Germline loops: CDR1 KGHSH, CDR2 LQKENI. This CDR3 spans 19 amino acids. The CDR3, as DNA: TGCGCCAGCTCACCACCGCTAGGGACAGGGGGCGCGGGAAACACTGAAGCTTTCTTT. It yields the protein CASSPPLGTGGAGNTEAFF.

The chain is built from TRBV13 and TRBJ2-7, with TRBD1 matching 8 bases. CDR1 is PRHDT, CDR2 FYEKMQ, per germline (reference sequence). There are 15 residues in the CDR3. Trimming took 1 base from V and 5 from J; bases not matched to a gene: 7. The CDR3 loop reads CASSLAGGGNNEQYF. CDR3 sequence (DNA): TGTGCCAGCAGCTTAGCAGGGGGCGGAAACAACGAGCAGTACTTC. Using reference TRBV13 and TRBJ2-7 for the parts outside the CDR3, the full variable domain is AAGVIQSPRHLIKEKRETATLKCYPIPRHDTVYWYQQGPGQDPQFLISFYEKMQSDKGSIPDRFSAQQFSDYHSELNMSSLELGDSALYFCASSLAGGGNNEQYFGPGTRLTVT.

The chain joins TRBV6-5 to TRBJ1-3, with 8 bases aligning to TRBD1. With 8 bases clipped from V and 8 bases from J, the junction kept 11 bases outside the gene matches. The CDR3 contains 14 residues. Looked up from germline, CDR1 is MNHEY and CDR2 is SVGAGI. The CDR3 DNA reads TGTGCCAGCTCCTCCAGGGGGCAGGGAGACACCATATATTTT. Protein sequence: CASSSRGQGDTIYF.

CDR3 sequence: CASSLAASGRVTGELFF. DNA for the CDR3: TGCGCCAGCAGCTTGGCCGCCAGCGGGAGGGTCACCGGGGAGCTGTTTTTT. V and J are TRBV5-1 and TRBJ2-2; 10 bases are shared with TRBD2. The germline V gene encodes CDR1 SGHRS and CDR2 YFSETQ. J was trimmed by 4 bases and V by 0 bases; bases with no gene match: 6. The CDR3 is 17 amino acids.

This clone showed up just a few times. The chain carries TRBV7-6 and TRBJ1-5; D is unresolved. The CDR3 runs 12 residues. Trimming cost V 1 base and J 6 bases, with 4 bases left between them. Germline-derived CDR1 and CDR2 are SGHVS and FNYEAQ. CDR3 sequence reads: CASSLGGQPQHF. The CDR3 DNA reads TGTGCCAGCAGCTTAGGAGGTCAGCCCCAGCATTTT.

V usage is TRBV6-1 and J usage is TRBJ1-5; 10 bases agree with TRBD1. V shed 0 bases, J shed 5 bases, and the junction held 4 bases outside the gene matches. The germline CDR1 and CDR2 sequences are MNHNS and SASEGT. CDR3 length: 16 residues. CDR3 region: CASSEAAGTGDQPQHF. CDR3 nucleotides: TGTGCCAGCAGTGAAGCTGCCGGGACAGGGGATCAGCCCCAGCATTTT.